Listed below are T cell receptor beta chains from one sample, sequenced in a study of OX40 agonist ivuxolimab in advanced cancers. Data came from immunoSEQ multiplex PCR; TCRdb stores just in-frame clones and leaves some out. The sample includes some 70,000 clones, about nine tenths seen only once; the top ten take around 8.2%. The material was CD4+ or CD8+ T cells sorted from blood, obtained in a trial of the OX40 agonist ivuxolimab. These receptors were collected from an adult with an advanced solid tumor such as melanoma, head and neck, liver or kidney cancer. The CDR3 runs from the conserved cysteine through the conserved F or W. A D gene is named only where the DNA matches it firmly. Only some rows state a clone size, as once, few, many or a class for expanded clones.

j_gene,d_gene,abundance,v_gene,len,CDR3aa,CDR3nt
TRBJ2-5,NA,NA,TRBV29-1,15,CSVDGATLATETQYF,TGCAGCGTTGACGGCGCTACTTTAGCGACGGAGACCCAGTACTTC
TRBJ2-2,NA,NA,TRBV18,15,CASSPRTARTGELFF,TGTGCCAGCTCACCCCGGACAGCCAGGACCGGGGAGCTGTTTTTT
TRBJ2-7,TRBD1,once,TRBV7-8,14,CASSLDRTGGEQYF,TGTGCCAGCAGCTTAGATAGGACAGGGGGTGAGCAGTACTTC
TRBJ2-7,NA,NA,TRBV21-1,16,CASREAVGQGSYEQYF,NA
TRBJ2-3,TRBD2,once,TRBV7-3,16,CASSSTGLAGANTQYF,TGTGCCAGCAGCTCCACGGGACTAGCGGGGGCTAATACGCAGTATTTT
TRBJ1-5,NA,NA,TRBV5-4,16,CASSPGGAVGNQPQHF,TGTGCCAGCAGCCCGGGCGGGGCAGTAGGCAATCAGCCCCAGCATTTT
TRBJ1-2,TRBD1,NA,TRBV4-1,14,CASSPGTGWHGYTF,TGCGCCAGCAGCCCCGGGACAGGCTGGCATGGCTACACCTTC
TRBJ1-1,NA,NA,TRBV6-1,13,CASRGSRYSEAFF,TGTGCCAGCAGGGGATCTCGGTACTCTGAAGCTTTCTTT
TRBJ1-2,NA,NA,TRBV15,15,CATSRDTQGSYGYTF,TGTGCCACCAGCAGAGACACTCAGGGAAGCTATGGCTACACCTTC
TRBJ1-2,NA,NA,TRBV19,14,CASSMGRGDVSYTF,TGTGCCAGTAGTATGGGACGTGGGGATGTGAGCTACACCTTC
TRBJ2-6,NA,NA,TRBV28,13,CASSLSGANVLTF,TGTGCCAGCAGCCTCTCTGGGGCCAACGTCCTGACTTTC
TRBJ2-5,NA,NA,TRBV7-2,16,CASSLIGQRRSKTQYF,TGTGCCAGCAGCTTAATTGGACAGAGGAGGAGTAAGACCCAGTACTTC
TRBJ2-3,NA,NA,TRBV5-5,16,CASSLRSGLMGDTQYF,TGTGCCAGCAGCTTGAGGTCGGGGTTAATGGGAGATACGCAGTATTTT
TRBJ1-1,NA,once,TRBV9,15,CASSVEGGGNTEAFF,TGTGCCAGCAGCGTAGAGGGTGGGGGGAACACTGAAGCTTTCTTT
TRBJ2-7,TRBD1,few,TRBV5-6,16,CASSLIPGQGTYEQYF,TGTGCCAGCAGCTTGATACCGGGACAGGGGACCTACGAGCAGTACTTC
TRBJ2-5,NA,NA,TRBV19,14,CASSIIRGGETQYF,TGTGCCAGTAGTATAATCAGGGGAGGAGAGACCCAGTACTTC
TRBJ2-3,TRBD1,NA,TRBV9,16,CASSVRQGRGTDTQYF,TGTGCCAGCAGCGTGCGACAGGGACGGGGTACAGATACGCAGTATTTT
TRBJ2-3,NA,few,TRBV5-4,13,CASTPWGADTQYF,TGTGCCAGCACCCCCTGGGGTGCAGATACGCAGTATTTT
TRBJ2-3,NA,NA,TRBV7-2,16,CASSSRDLTFTDTQYF,TGTGCCAGCAGCTCCCGGGACCTTACCTTCACAGATACGCAGTATTTT
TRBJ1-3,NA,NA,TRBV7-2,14,CASTQSRSGNTIYF,TGTGCCAGCACCCAAAGCCGCTCTGGAAACACCATATATTTT
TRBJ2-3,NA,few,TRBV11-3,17,CASSLGSRDPSTDTQYF,TGTGCCAGCAGCTTAGGGTCTCGGGACCCAAGCACAGATACGCAGTATTTT
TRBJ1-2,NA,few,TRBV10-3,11,CAISETVGYTF,TGTGCCATCAGTGAGACAGTTGGCTACACCTTC
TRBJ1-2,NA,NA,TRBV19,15,CASSIGTPANYGYTF,TGTGCCAGTAGTATAGGGACGCCCGCTAACTATGGCTACACCTTC
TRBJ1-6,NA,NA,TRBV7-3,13,CASSLEGLRPLHF,TGTGCCAGCAGCTTAGAGGGTTTGAGACCCCTCCACTTT
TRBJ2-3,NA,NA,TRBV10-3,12,CAISRDKDTQYF,TGTGCCATCAGTCGGGACAAAGATACGCAGTATTTT
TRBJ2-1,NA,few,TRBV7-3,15,CASSPIPTSYNEQFF,TGTGCCAGCAGCCCGATACCCACTAGTTACAATGAGCAGTTCTTC
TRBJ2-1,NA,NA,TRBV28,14,CASIGGGSRDEQFF,TGTGCCAGCATTGGGGGCGGATCGAGGGATGAGCAGTTCTTC
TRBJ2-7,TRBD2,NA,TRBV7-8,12,CASSLPGGKQYF,TGTGCCAGCAGCCTCCCGGGGGGGAAGCAGTACTTC
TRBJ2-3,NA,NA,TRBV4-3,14,CASSQDFSWSPQYF,TGCGCCAGCAGCCAAGATTTTTCCTGGAGTCCGCAGTATTTT
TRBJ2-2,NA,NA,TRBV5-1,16,CASSFLRGLNTGELFF,TGCGCCAGCAGCTTTCTCAGGGGACTGAACACCGGGGAGCTGTTTTTT
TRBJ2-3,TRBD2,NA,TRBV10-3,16,CAISEGAGGSADTQYF,TGTGCCATCAGTGAAGGAGCGGGGGGGAGTGCAGATACGCAGTATTTT
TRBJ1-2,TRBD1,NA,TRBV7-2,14,CASSRDRQGGGYTF,TGTGCCAGCAGCCGCGACCGACAGGGAGGTGGCTACACCTTC
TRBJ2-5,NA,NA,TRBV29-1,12,CSVAAGGETQYF,TGCAGCGTTGCGGCAGGCGGAGAGACCCAGTACTTC
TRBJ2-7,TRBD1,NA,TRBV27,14,CASSFGQGLHEQYF,TGTGCCAGCAGCTTCGGACAGGGTTTACACGAGCAGTACTTC
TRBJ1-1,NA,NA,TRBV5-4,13,CASNLQGNTEAFF,TGTGCCAGCAATCTACAGGGGAACACTGAAGCTTTCTTT
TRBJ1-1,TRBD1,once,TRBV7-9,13,CASLRQGTTEAFF,TGTGCCAGCCTCCGACAGGGGACCACTGAAGCTTTCTTT
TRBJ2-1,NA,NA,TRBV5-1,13,CASSADPRNEQFF,TGCGCCAGCAGCGCCGACCCGCGCAATGAGCAGTTCTTC
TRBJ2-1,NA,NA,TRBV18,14,CASSQGQAKGEQFF,TGTGCCAGCTCACAGGGACAAGCCAAGGGTGAGCAGTTCTTC
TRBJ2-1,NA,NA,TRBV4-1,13,CASSPLGPSRRFF,TGCGCCAGCAGCCCCCTCGGACCAAGCCGCAGGTTCTTC
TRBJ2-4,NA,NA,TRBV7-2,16,CASTVPTPGTKNIQYF,TGTGCCAGCACCGTTCCGACCCCCGGAACCAAAAACATTCAGTACTTC
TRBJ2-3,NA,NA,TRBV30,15,CAWKGSGASTDTQYF,TGTGCCTGGAAAGGCTCGGGGGCGAGCACAGATACGCAGTATTTT
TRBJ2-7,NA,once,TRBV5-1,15,CASSLAGGKESEQYF,TGCGCCAGCAGCTTGGCCGGAGGGAAGGAATCCGAGCAGTACTTC
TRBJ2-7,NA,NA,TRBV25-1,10,CASSELTQYF,TGTGCCAGCAGTGAACTGACGCAGTACTTC
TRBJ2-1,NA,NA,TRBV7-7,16,CASSEFLAGTNGEQFF,TGTGCCAGCAGCGAGTTCCTGGCCGGGACAAACGGTGAGCAGTTCTTC
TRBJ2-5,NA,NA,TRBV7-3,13,CASSLWQGETQYF,TGTGCCAGCAGCTTATGGCAGGGTGAGACCCAGTACTTC
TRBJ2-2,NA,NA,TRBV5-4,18,CASSLEIVRGMNTGELFF,TGTGCCAGCAGCTTGGAAATTGTTCGGGGTATGAACACCGGGGAGCTGTTTTTT
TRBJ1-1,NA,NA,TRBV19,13,CASRSEMFTEAFF,TGTGCCAGTAGGTCAGAGATGTTCACTGAAGCTTTCTTT
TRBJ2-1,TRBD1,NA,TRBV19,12,CASGIMGQVQIF,TGTGCCAGTGGTATCATGGGACAGGTCCAAATCTTC
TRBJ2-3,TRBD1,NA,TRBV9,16,CASSVGGTGKPDTQYF,TGTGCCAGCAGCGTAGGAGGGACAGGGAAGCCAGATACGCAGTATTTT